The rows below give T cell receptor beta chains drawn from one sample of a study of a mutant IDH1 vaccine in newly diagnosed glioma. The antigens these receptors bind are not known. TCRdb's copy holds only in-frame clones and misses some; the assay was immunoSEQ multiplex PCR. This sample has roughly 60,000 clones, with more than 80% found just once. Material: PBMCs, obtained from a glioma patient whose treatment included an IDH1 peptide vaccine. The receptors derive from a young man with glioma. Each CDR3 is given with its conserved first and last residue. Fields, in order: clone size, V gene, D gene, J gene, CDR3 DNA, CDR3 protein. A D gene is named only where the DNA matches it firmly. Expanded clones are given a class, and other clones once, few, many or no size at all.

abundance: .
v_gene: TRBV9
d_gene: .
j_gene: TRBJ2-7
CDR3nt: TGTGCCAGCAGCGTAGCCCAGGGGTTCAGTGGCTACGAGCAGTACTTC
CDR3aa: CASSVAQGFSGYEQYF

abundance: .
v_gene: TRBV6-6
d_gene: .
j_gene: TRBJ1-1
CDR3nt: TGTGCCAGCAATACCGGAGGAACTGAAGCTTTCTTT
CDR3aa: CASNTGGTEAFF

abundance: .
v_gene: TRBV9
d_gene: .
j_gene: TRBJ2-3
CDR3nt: TGTGCCAGCAGTGGGGGACGGAGGGGATATAGCACAGATACGCAGTATTTT
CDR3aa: CASSGGRRGYSTDTQYF

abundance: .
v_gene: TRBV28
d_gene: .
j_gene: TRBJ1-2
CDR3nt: TGTGCCAGCAGTTTCGGCACAGGGTGGAATGGCTACACCTTC
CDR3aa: CASSFGTGWNGYTF

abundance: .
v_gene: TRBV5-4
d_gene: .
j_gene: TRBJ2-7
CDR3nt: TGTGCCAGCAGCTTGGTAGACGGGACGGGTACCTACGAGCAGTACTTC
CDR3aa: CASSLVDGTGTYEQYF

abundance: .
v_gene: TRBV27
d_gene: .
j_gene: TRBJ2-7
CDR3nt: TGTGCCAGCAGTTTTGCAGGGCCCTACGAGCAGTACTTC
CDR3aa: CASSFAGPYEQYF

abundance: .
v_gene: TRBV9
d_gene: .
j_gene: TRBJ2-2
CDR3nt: TGTGCCAGCAGCGTACGCGGGGCAGCGAACACCGGGGAGCTGTTTTTT
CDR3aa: CASSVRGAANTGELFF

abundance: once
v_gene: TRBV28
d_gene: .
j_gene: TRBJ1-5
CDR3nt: TGTGCCAGCAGTTTCATAGGGCGGGGTCAGCCCCAGCATTTT
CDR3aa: CASSFIGRGQPQHF

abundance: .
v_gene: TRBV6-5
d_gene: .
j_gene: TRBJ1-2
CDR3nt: TGTGCCAGCACCCGTGGGGGGGAAGGTGGCTACACCTTC
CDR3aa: CASTRGGEGGYTF

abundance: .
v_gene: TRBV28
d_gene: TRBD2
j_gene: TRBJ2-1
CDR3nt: TGTGCCAGCAGTCCCCCCAGCGGGAGTCTCCCCTTCAATGAGCAGTTCTTC
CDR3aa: CASSPPSGSLPFNEQFF

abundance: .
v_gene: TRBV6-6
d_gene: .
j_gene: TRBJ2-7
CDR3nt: TGTGCCAGCAGTTACTCTGGCGAGCAGTACTTC
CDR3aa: CASSYSGEQYF

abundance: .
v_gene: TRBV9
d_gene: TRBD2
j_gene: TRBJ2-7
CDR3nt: TGTGCCAGCAGCACTGGACTAGCGGATACCTACGAGCAGTACTTC
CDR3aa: CASSTGLADTYEQYF

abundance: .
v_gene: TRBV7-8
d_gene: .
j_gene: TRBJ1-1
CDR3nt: TGTGCCAGCAGGAAGGTAGCAGGTATATCCAACACTGAAGCTTTCTTT
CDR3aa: CASRKVAGISNTEAFF

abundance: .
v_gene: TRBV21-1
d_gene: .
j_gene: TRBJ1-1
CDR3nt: TGTGCCAGCAGCCCCAGCACTGAAGCTTTCTTT
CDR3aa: CASSPSTEAFF

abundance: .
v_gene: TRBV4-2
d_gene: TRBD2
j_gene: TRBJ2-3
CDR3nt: TGTGCCAGCAGCCCGGGGACTAGCGGGAGGACAGATACGCAGTATTTT
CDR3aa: CASSPGTSGRTDTQYF

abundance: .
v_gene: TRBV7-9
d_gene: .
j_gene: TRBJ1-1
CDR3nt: TGTGCCAGCAGCTTAAGTTCCCTGAACACTGAAGCTTTCTTT
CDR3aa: CASSLSSLNTEAFF

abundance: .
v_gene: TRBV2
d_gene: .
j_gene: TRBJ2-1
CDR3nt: TGTGCCAACGCAGGGACAAAACTTTGGGACAATGAGCAGTTCTTC
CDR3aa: CANAGTKLWDNEQFF

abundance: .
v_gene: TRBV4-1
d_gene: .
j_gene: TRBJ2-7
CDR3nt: TGCGCCAGCAGCCAAGAATCTAAGCCCTCCTACGAGCAGTACTTC
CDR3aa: CASSQESKPSYEQYF

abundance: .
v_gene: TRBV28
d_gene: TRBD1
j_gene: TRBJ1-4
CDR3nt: TGTGCCAGCAGTTTACGACAGGGGGATGAAAAACTGTTTTTT
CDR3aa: CASSLRQGDEKLFF

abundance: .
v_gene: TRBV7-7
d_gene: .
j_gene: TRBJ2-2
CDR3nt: TGTGCCAGCAGTCCCGACGGGGGCAACACCGGGGAGCTGTTTTTT
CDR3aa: CASSPDGGNTGELFF

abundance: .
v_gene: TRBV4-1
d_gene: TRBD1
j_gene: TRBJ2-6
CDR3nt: TGCGCCAGCAGCCAAGCTCCTACAGGGGTTGGGGCCAACGTCCTGACTTTC
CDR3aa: CASSQAPTGVGANVLTF

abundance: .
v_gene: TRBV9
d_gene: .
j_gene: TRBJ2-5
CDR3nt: TGTGCCAGCAGCGTCTCGGGGGCCGGAGGGACCCAGTACTTC
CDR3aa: CASSVSGAGGTQYF

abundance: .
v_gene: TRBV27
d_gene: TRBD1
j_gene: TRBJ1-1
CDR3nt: TGTGCCAGCAGCCGGGGACAGAGGTTGTTAGCTTTCTTT
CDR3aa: CASSRGQRLLAFF

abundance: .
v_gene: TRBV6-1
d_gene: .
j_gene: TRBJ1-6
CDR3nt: TGTGCCAGCAGTGAATGGGCCGGGGAGTCACCCCTCCACTTT
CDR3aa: CASSEWAGESPLHF

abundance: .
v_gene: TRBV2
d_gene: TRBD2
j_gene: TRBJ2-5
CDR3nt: TGTGCCAGCGGTTTCTCGATATTAGCGGGGGGGCCGAGGAAGCAAGAGACCCAGTACTTC
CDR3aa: CASGFSILAGGPRKQETQYF

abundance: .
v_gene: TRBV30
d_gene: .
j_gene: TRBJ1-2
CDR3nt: TGTGCCTGGCGTGAAGGGTGGGCTGGCTACACCTTC
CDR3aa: CAWREGWAGYTF

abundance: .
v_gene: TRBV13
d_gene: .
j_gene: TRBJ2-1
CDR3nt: TGTGCCAGCAGTTTGCCTAACCTCTACAATGAGCAGTTCTTC
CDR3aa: CASSLPNLYNEQFF

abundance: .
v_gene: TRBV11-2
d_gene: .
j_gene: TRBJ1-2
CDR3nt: TGTGCCAGCAGCTTAGACCTTTATGGCTACACCTTC
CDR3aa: CASSLDLYGYTF

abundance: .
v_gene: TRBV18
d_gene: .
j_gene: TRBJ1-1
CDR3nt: TGTGCCAGCTCCGACTCGGGGAACACTGAAGCTTTCTTT
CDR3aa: CASSDSGNTEAFF

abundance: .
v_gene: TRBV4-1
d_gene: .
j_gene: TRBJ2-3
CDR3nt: TGCGCCAGCAGCCAAGTTGGAGGCGCCCCAGATACGCAGTATTTT
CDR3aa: CASSQVGGAPDTQYF

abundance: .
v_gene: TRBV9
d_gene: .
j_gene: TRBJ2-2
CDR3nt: TGTGCCAGCAGCGTAGGACAGCTCGCGAACACCGGGGAGCTGTTTTTT
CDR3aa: CASSVGQLANTGELFF

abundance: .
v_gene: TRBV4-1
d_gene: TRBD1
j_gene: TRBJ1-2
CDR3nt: TGCGCCAGCAGCATCTCAACAGGGGGCGGTGGCTACACCTTC
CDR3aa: CASSISTGGGGYTF

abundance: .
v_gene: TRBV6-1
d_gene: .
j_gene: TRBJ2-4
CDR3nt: TGTGCCAGCAGTCCGGGACTAGCCAAAAACATTCAGTACTTC
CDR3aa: CASSPGLAKNIQYF

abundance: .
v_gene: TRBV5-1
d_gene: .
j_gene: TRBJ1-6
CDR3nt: TGCGCCAGCAGCTTGAGGACTCTGGGGAATTCACCCCTCCACTTT
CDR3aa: CASSLRTLGNSPLHF

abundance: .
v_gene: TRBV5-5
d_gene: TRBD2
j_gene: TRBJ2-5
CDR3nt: TGTGCCAGCAGCTTGGGGACTAGCGTGTACCAAGAGACCCAGTACTTC
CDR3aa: CASSLGTSVYQETQYF

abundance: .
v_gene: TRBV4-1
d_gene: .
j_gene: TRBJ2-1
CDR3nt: TGCGCCAGCAGTCCAAGATCTATTAGGGATTCGTCCAATGAGCAGTTCTTC
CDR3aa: CASSPRSIRDSSNEQFF

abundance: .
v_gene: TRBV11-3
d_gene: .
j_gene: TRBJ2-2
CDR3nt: TGTGCCAGCAGCTTAACGGCGAACACCGGGGAGCTGTTTTTT
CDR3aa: CASSLTANTGELFF

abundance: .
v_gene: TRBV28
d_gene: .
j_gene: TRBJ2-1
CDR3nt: TGTGCCAGCAGGACAGATCGACTCTCCTACAATGAGCAGTTCTTC
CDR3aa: CASRTDRLSYNEQFF

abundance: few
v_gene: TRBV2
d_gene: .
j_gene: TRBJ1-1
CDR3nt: TGTGCCAGCGGGGGGTCAATGAACACTGAAGCTTTCTTT
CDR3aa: CASGGSMNTEAFF

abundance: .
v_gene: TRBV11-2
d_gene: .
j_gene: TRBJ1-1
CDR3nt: TGTGCCAGCAGCTCCCAACGGACAGCTGAAGCTTTCTTT
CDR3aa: CASSSQRTAEAFF

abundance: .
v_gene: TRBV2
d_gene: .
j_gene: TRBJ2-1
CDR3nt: TGTGCCAGCAGTGTGGCGGGGAACCCCTACAATGAGCAGTTCTTC
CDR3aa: CASSVAGNPYNEQFF

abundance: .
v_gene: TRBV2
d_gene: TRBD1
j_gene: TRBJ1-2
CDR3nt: TGTGCCAGCAGTGAAGCAGGGGGCAATGGCTACACCTTC
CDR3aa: CASSEAGGNGYTF

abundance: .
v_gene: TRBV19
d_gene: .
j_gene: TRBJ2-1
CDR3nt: TGTGCCAGTAGTATAAGCGACTACTCCTACAATGAGCAGTTCTTC
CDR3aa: CASSISDYSYNEQFF

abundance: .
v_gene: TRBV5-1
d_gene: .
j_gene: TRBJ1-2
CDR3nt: TGCGCCAGCACCCGGACAGCGGGTAACGGTGGCTACACCTTC
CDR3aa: CASTRTAGNGGYTF

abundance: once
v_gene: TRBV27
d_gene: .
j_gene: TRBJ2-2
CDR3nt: TGTGCCAGCGAAACAGGGCGGGGCACCGGGGAGCTGTTTTTT
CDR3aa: CASETGRGTGELFF

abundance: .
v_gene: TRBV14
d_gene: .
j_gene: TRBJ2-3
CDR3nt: TGTGCCAGCAGCCAAGATTCCTCAAATTGGGGCACAGATACGCAGTATTTT
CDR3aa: CASSQDSSNWGTDTQYF

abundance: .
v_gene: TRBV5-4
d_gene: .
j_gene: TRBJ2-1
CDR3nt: TGTGCCAGCAGCTTGGGTCTAGGCTCCACTTACAATGAGCAGTTCTTC
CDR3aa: CASSLGLGSTYNEQFF

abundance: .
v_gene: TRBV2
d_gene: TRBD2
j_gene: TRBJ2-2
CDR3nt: TGTGCCAGCATTGGACTAGCCTCGAACACCGGGGAGCTGTTTTTT
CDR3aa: CASIGLASNTGELFF

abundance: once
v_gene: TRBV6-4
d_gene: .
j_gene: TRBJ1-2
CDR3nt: TGTGCCAGCCCCGAGGGCAGGGATGGCTACACCTTC
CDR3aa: CASPEGRDGYTF

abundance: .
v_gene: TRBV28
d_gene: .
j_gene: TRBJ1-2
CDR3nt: TGTGCCAGCAGTCCACTTGATGGCTACACCTTC
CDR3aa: CASSPLDGYTF

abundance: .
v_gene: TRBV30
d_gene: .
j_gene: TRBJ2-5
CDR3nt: TGTGCCTTGGGACCAGGAGCGGGCAAGACCCAGTACTTC
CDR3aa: CALGPGAGKTQYF